A selection of T cell receptor beta chains follows, all from one sample in a study of blood T cells in healthy people across ages. One entry per CDR3 protein results from TCRdb running MiXCR on the 5' RACE reads. The sample consists of about 670,000 distinct CDR3 sequences, 40% to 45% of them appearing once. Sequencing was done on a sample of blood. These TCRs come from a man aged 80 or over in good health. The CDR3 runs from the conserved cysteine through the conserved F or W. A D gene is named only where the DNA matches it firmly.

j_gene: TRBJ1-1
v_gene: TRBV4-1
d_gene: TRBD1
CDR3aa: CASSHVPGQGRSGDWSTEAFF

j_gene: TRBJ1-5
v_gene: TRBV7-8
d_gene: .
CDR3aa: CASSPVGNWNQPQHF

j_gene: TRBJ2-5
v_gene: TRBV7-2
d_gene: .
CDR3aa: CASSLHRSQETQYF

j_gene: TRBJ2-1
v_gene: TRBV6-2/TRBV6-3
d_gene: .
CDR3aa: CASSYATRGSYNEQFF

j_gene: TRBJ2-7
v_gene: TRBV6-6
d_gene: .
CDR3aa: CASRPSGTGLYEQYF

j_gene: TRBJ2-5
v_gene: TRBV6-2/TRBV6-3
d_gene: .
CDR3aa: CASTKPSDPTETQYF

j_gene: TRBJ2-7
v_gene: TRBV20-1
d_gene: TRBD2
CDR3aa: CSARGWTSEAYEQYF

j_gene: TRBJ2-7
v_gene: TRBV7-2
d_gene: .
CDR3aa: CASSLATFYEQYF

j_gene: TRBJ2-1
v_gene: TRBV24-1
d_gene: TRBD2
CDR3aa: CATMQTPGSGGIGNEQFF

j_gene: TRBJ1-4
v_gene: TRBV4-3
d_gene: .
CDR3aa: CAGSQDFSRYTNEKLFF

j_gene: TRBJ2-5
v_gene: TRBV10-3
d_gene: .
CDR3aa: CATRERGREAQYF

j_gene: TRBJ2-5
v_gene: TRBV20-1
d_gene: TRBD1
CDR3aa: CSARDSFRRGQVVETQYF

j_gene: TRBJ2-1
v_gene: TRBV6-5
d_gene: .
CDR3aa: CASSYRAQGLYNEQFF

j_gene: TRBJ2-1
v_gene: TRBV20-1
d_gene: .
CDR3aa: CSARDRSTGGDEQFF

j_gene: .
v_gene: TRBV9
d_gene: .
CDR3aa: CASSVGNSPRAPYNEQYF

j_gene: TRBJ2-6
v_gene: TRBV18
d_gene: .
CDR3aa: CASSPPGSSGANVLTF

j_gene: TRBJ2-5
v_gene: TRBV5-1
d_gene: .
CDR3aa: CASSLQGPAETQYF

j_gene: TRBJ2-2
v_gene: TRBV12-3/TRBV12-4
d_gene: .
CDR3aa: CASYEQGSGELFF

j_gene: TRBJ2-7
v_gene: TRBV4-3
d_gene: TRBD2
CDR3aa: CASSQAGTSEYEQYF

j_gene: TRBJ2-3
v_gene: TRBV12-3/TRBV12-4
d_gene: .
CDR3aa: CASSFSVNTQYF

j_gene: TRBJ2-7
v_gene: TRBV20-1
d_gene: TRBD2
CDR3aa: CSAIAGDSYEQYF

j_gene: .
v_gene: TRBV5-1
d_gene: .
CDR3aa: CASSYDGPGNEQYF

j_gene: TRBJ2-2
v_gene: TRBV21-1
d_gene: .
CDR3aa: CASSKIAKAGVDTGELFF

j_gene: TRBJ1-1
v_gene: TRBV5-1
d_gene: .
CDR3aa: CASRTGPDTEAFF

j_gene: TRBJ2-3
v_gene: TRBV6-2/TRBV6-3
d_gene: .
CDR3aa: CASSTQGYTQYF

j_gene: TRBJ1-1
v_gene: TRBV28
d_gene: TRBD1
CDR3aa: CASSTTGHTEAFF

j_gene: TRBJ1-1
v_gene: TRBV4-1
d_gene: .
CDR3aa: CASSQGSGGGEAFF

j_gene: TRBJ2-1
v_gene: TRBV7-2
d_gene: .
CDR3aa: CASSLRLALTYNEQFF

j_gene: TRBJ2-5
v_gene: TRBV29-1
d_gene: .
CDR3aa: CSVGEGQETQYF

j_gene: TRBJ2-2
v_gene: TRBV12-3/TRBV12-4
d_gene: .
CDR3aa: CASIWNTGELFF

j_gene: TRBJ2-3
v_gene: TRBV7-9
d_gene: TRBD2
CDR3aa: CASSVTGTSETDTQYF

j_gene: TRBJ2-7
v_gene: TRBV20-1
d_gene: .
CDR3aa: CSAIAGSTRVDEQYF

j_gene: TRBJ1-4
v_gene: TRBV20-1
d_gene: .
CDR3aa: CSATYNEKLFF

j_gene: TRBJ2-3
v_gene: TRBV28
d_gene: .
CDR3aa: CASSPLGANTQYF

j_gene: TRBJ2-5
v_gene: TRBV4-1
d_gene: TRBD1
CDR3aa: CASSQADRVAPTQYF

j_gene: TRBJ1-4
v_gene: TRBV20-1
d_gene: .
CDR3aa: CSARKGNGYANEKLFF

j_gene: TRBJ2-7
v_gene: TRBV5-1
d_gene: .
CDR3aa: CASSLVSGGGGFEQYF

j_gene: TRBJ2-2
v_gene: TRBV11-3
d_gene: .
CDR3aa: CASSFSGDTGELFF

j_gene: TRBJ2-1
v_gene: TRBV10-2
d_gene: TRBD2
CDR3aa: CASSTQYLTSGGPQMVDEQFF

j_gene: TRBJ2-7
v_gene: TRBV7-2
d_gene: TRBD2
CDR3aa: CASTPPGLLHEQYF

j_gene: TRBJ2-3
v_gene: TRBV27
d_gene: TRBD2
CDR3aa: CASSPRLAGDTQYF

j_gene: TRBJ2-7
v_gene: TRBV7-2
d_gene: TRBD2
CDR3aa: CASSAPSGGAYEQYF

j_gene: TRBJ2-1
v_gene: TRBV25-1
d_gene: TRBD2
CDR3aa: CASSEYSSGRVSSYNEQFF

j_gene: TRBJ2-5
v_gene: TRBV6-2/TRBV6-3
d_gene: .
CDR3aa: CASSRRTQYF

j_gene: TRBJ2-5
v_gene: TRBV15
d_gene: .
CDR3aa: CATSREEGWGTQYF

j_gene: TRBJ1-1
v_gene: TRBV5-6
d_gene: .
CDR3aa: CASRRDSRRTTEAFF

j_gene: TRBJ2-1
v_gene: TRBV7-2
d_gene: .
CDR3aa: CASSLQTRGGLNEQFF

j_gene: TRBJ2-7
v_gene: TRBV5-1
d_gene: TRBD2
CDR3aa: CASRLAGIYYEQYF